The 8 T cell receptor beta chains below were found in one sample sequenced in a study of naive and memory T cell subsets. The beta constant-region primer was an equimolar mix of two oligonucleotides covering TRBC1 and TRBC2. Nested alpha and beta constant-region primers with the SP2 primer drove four PCR rounds on ligated cDNA. TCRdb itself ran the UMI-ligation and nested PCR reads through MiXCR, one entry per CDR3 protein. The table includes approximately 20,000 distinct CDR3 sequences, about 10% detected once. What was sequenced was central memory CD8+ T cells from blood. These receptors came from a human donor in good health.

In regard to this clonotype: The junction and the germline gene differ at one end; a read error may be behind it. J is TRBJ1-4 and V is TRBV2; D remains unclear. CDR1 is SNHLY, CDR2 FYNNEI, per germline. There are 12 residues in the CDR3. The chain's CDR3 is CASTPNLLGLTF. CDR3 bases: TGTGCCAGCACCCCCAACCTTTTGGGCCTTACCTTT.

In its sample, this clonotype was seen many times. J is TRBJ1-1 and V is TRBV20-1; tentatively, D is TRBD1 (6 bases). This CDR3 has 14 residues. Germline V gene sequence: CDR1 DFQATT, CDR2 SNEGSKA (reference sequence). Between the trimmed V and J ends, which lost 5 bases and 1 base, there was a span of 14 bases. The CDR3 loop reads CSAFPPGQNTEAFF. In DNA form, the CDR3 reads TGCAGTGCTTTCCCCCCGGGACAGAACACTGAAGCTTTCTTT.

This clonotype showed up just a few times. This sequence joins TRBV14 and TRBJ2-7, with 10 nucleotides matching TRBD2. The CDR3 length is 16 residues. With 5 bases clipped from V and 2 bases from J, the junction kept 9 bases outside the gene matches. Germline V lookup: CDR1 SGHDN, CDR2 FVKESK. CDR3 in DNA: TGTGCCAGCAGCTCCTTAAGCGGGAGGGACACCTACGAGCAGTACTTC. This codes for CASSSLSGRDTYEQYF. The full variable domain, in which reference TRBV14 and TRBJ2-7 provide the parts outside the CDR3, is EAGVTQFPSHSVIEKGQTVTLRCDPISGHDNLYWYRRVMGKEIKFLLHFVKESKQDESGMPNNRFLAERTGGTYSTLKVQPAELEDSGVYFCASSSLSGRDTYEQYFGPGTRLTVT.

The gene calls are TRBV12-3 or TRBV12-4 and TRBJ1-1; D not certain. The CDR3 covers 16 residues. The V end lost 5 bases, the J end lost 6 bases, and 22 bases lay between the germline ends. CDR3 amino acids: CASSPFSPGWRAEAFF. The CDR3 DNA follows: TGTGCCAGCAGTCCTTTTTCGCCGGGCTGGCGTGCTGAAGCTTTCTTT.

The chain is built from TRBV19 and TRBJ2-1, with D possibly TRBD2 on 5 matching bases. Trimming stripped 1 base from V and 5 bases from J, with 12 bases between. The germline gives CDR1 LNHDA, CDR2 SQIVND (reference sequence). This CDR3 comprises 15 residues. CDR3 coding DNA: TGTGCCAGTAGTATAGCGGGAACTGGGAACAATGAGCAGTTCTTC. Amino acid sequence: CASSIAGTGNNEQFF.

This clonotype has just a few counts. V usage is TRBV12-3 or TRBV12-4 and J usage is TRBJ2-7; no definite D call. This CDR3 region has 12 residues. V was trimmed by 4 bases and J by 3 bases, leaving 7 bases between them. In nucleotides, the CDR3 is TGTGCCAGCAGTTGGACCGGCTACGAGCAGTACTTC. It specifies CASSWTGYEQYF.

In this sample, this clonotype turned up a few times. The V and J genes are TRBV25-1 and TRBJ1-1; TRBD1 might be the D (5 bases). Germline loops: CDR1 MGHDK, CDR2 SYGVNS. This CDR3 comprises 17 residues. Between the trimmed V and J ends, which lost 0 bases and 0 bases, there was a span of 14 bases. The DNA of the CDR3 is TGTGCCAGCAGTGAATATCGTGGACACGTCATGAACACTGAAGCTTTCTTT. The encoded protein is CASSEYRGHVMNTEAFF.

This clonotype was seen ten or more times. This chain joins TRBV15 and TRBJ2-7; D is undetermined. V was clipped by 0 bases and J by 3 bases, with 9 bases between them. CDR1 and CDR2 from the germline V gene are LNHNV and YYDKDF (reference sequence). There are 14 residues in the CDR3. CDR3 coding DNA: TGTGCCACCAGCAGAGATAAGGGCGTCTACGAGCAGTACTTC. Residues: CATSRDKGVYEQYF.